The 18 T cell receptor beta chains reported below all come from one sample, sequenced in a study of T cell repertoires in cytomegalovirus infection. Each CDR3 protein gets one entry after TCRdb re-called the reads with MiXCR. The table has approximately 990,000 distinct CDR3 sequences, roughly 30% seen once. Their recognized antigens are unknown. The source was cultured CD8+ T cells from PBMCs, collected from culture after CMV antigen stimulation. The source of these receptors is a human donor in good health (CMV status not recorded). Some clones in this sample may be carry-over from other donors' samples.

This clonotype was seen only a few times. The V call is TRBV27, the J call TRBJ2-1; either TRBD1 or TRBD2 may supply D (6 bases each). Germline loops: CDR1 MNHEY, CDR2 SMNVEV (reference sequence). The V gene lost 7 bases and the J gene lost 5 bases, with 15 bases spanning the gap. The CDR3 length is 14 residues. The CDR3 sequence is CASTPRGPNNEQFF. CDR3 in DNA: TGTGCCAGCACCCCCCGGGGGCCAAACAATGAGCAGTTCTTC.

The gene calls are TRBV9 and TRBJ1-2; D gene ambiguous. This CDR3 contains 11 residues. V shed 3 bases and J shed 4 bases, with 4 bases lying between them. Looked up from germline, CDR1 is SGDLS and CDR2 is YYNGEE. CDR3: CASSAFYGYTF. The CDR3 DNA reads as TGTGCCAGCAGCGCTTTCTATGGCTACACCTTC. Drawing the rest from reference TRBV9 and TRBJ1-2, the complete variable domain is DSGVTQTPKHLITATGQRVTLRCSPRSGDLSVYWYQQSLDQGLQFLIQYYNGEERAKGNILERFSAQQFPDLHSELNLSSLELGDSALYFCASSAFYGYTFGSGTRLTVV.

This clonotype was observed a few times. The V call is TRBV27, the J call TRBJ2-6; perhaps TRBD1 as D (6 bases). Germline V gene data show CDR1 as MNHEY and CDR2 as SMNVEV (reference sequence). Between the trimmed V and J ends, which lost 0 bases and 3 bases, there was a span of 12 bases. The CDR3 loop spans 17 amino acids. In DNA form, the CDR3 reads TGTGCCAGCAGTTTATCTCCAGGGGCGCTTGGGGCCAACGTCCTGACTTTC. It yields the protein CASSLSPGALGANVLTF.

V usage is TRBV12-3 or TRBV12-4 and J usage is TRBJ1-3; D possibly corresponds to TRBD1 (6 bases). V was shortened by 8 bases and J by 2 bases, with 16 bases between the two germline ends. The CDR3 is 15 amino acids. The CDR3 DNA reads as TGTGCCAGCCGCCGCCCGGGGGCGGCTGGAAACACCATATATTTT. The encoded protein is CASRRPGAAGNTIYF.

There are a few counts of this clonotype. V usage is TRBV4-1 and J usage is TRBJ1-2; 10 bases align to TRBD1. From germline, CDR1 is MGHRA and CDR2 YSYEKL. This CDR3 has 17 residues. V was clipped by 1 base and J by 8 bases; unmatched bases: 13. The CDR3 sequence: CASSQGNRDRGPIGYTF. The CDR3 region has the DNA TGCGCCAGCAGCCAAGGGAACCGGGACAGGGGACCTATCGGCTACACCTTC.

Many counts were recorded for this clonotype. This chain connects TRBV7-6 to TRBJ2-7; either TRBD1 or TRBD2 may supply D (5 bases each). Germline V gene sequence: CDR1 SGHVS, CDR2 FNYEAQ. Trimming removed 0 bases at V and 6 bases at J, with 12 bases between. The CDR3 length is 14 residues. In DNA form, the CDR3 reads TGTGCCAGCAGCTTAGCGGCAGGGAGTGGCGAGCAGTACTTC. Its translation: CASSLAAGSGEQYF.

The CDR3 nucleotides are TGTGCCAGCAGCTTCCCTCGTGAGGGGACGGACTATGGCTACACCTTC. Translation gives CASSFPREGTDYGYTF. This sequence joins TRBV7-9 and TRBJ1-2, with a possible D match to TRBD1 (5 bases). Trimming shortened V by 3 bases and J by 3 bases, and 17 bases separated the two germline ends. The CDR3 has 16 amino acids. The germline V gene has CDR1 SEHNR and CDR2 FQNEAQ (reference sequence). Together with reference TRBV7-9 and TRBJ1-2, the CDR3 gives the full variable domain: DTGVSQNPRHKITKRGQNVTFRCDPISEHNRLYWYRQTLGQGPEFLTYFQNEAQLEKSRLLSDRFSAERPKGSFSTLEIQRTEQGDSAMYLCASSFPREGTDYGYTFGSGTRLTVV.

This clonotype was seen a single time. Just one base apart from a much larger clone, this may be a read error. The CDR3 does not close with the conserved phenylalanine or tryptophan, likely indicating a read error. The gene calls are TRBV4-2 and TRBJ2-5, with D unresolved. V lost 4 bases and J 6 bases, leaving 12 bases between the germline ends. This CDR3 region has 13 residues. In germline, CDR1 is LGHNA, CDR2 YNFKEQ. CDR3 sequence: CASSPSQVKTQYS. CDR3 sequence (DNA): TGTGCCAGCAGCCCTTCCCAGGTTAAGACCCAGTACTCC.

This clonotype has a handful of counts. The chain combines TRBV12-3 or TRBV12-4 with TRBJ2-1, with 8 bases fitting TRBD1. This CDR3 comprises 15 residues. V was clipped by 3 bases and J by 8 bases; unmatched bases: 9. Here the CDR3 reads CASSFLADRADEQFF. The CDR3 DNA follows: TGTGCCAGCAGTTTTTTGGCGGACAGGGCGGATGAGCAGTTCTTC.

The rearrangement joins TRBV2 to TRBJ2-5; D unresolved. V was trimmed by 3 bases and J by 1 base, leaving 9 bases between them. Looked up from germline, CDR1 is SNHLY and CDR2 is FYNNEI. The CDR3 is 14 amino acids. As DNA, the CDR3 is TGTGCCAGCAGTGAGTCGCAGGTCCAAGAGACCCAGTACTTC. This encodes CASSESQVQETQYF. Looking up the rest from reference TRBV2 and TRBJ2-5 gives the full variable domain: EPEVTQTPSHQVTQMGQEVILRCVPISNHLYFYWYRQILGQKVEFLVSFYNNEISEKSEIFDDQFSVERPDGSNFTLKIRSTKLEDSAMYFCASSESQVQETQYFGPGTRLLVL.

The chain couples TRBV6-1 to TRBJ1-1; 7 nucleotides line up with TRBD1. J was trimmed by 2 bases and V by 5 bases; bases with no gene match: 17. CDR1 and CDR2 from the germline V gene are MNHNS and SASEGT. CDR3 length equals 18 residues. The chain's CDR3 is CASSYFAPTGTENTEAFF. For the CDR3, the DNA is TGTGCCAGCAGTTATTTCGCACCAACCGGGACAGAAAACACTGAAGCTTTCTTT.

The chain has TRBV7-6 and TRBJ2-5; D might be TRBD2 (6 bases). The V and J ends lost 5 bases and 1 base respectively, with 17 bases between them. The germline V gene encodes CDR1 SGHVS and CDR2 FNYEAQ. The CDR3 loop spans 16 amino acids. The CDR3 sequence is CASSHYTRDGQETQYF. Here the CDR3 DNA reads TGTGCCAGCAGCCACTACACGCGGGACGGCCAAGAGACCCAGTACTTC.

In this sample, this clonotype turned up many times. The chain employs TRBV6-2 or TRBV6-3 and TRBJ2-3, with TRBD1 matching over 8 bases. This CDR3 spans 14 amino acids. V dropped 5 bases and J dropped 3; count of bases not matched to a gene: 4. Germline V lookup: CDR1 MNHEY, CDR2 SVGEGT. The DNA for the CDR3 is TGTGCCAGCAGTGAGACAGGGGCGACAGATACGCAGTATTTT. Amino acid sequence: CASSETGATDTQYF.

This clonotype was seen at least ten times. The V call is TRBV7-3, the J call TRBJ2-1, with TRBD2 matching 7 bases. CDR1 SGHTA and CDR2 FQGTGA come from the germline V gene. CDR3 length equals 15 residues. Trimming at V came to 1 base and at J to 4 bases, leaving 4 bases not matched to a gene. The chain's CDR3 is CASSLITGGYNEQFF. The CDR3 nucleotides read TGTGCCAGCAGCTTAATAACGGGGGGTTACAATGAGCAGTTCTTC.

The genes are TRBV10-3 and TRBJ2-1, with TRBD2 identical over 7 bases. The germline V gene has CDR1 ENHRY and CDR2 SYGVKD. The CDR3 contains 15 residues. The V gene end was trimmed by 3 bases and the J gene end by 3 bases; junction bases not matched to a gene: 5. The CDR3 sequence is CAISDRDYLYNEQFF. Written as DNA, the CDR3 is TGTGCCATCAGTGATAGGGACTACCTCTACAATGAGCAGTTCTTC.

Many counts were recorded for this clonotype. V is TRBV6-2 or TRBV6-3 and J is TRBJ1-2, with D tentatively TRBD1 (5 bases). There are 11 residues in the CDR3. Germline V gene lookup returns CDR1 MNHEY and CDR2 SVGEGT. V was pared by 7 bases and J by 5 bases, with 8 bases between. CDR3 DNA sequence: TGTGCCAGCATGACAGAGTATGGCTACACCTTC. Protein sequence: CASMTEYGYTF.

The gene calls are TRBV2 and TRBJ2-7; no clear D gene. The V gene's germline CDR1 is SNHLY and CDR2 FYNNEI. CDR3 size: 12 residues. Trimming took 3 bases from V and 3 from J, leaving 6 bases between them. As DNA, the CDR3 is TGTGCCAGCAGTGAGGTTGTCTACGAGCAGTACTTC. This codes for CASSEVVYEQYF.

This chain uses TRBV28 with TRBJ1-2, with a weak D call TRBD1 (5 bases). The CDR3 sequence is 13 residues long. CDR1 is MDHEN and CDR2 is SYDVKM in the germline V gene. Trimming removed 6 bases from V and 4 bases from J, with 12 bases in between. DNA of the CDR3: TGTGCCAGCAGGACACAGGTCCCCTATGGCTACACCTTC. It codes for CASRTQVPYGYTF.